This TCR beta chain comes out of a study of cytomegalovirus exposure and HLA in healthy donors. Study-level findings and limits: Common viral pathogens (according to a later analysis) appeared linked to several of the most significant clusters. Later analysis showed TCR association rates varying by HLA locus, highest for DRB1 and lowest for HLA-C.

Turning to this clone: Its target is not known.

It was with 60 Vbeta and 13 Jbeta primers that the PCR ran. The data were produced by immunoSEQ multiplex PCR, yet TCRdb's version contains in-frame clones alone and is incomplete. The sample yields approximately 110,000 clones, roughly 76% seen once. The germline V gene has CDR1 SGHTA and CDR2 FQGNSA. This CDR3 contains 15 residues. The J segment lost 5 bases and the V segment lost 1 base, leaving 7 bases of the junction unmatched. This clonotype was sampled from a woman aged 55-70 years in good health and CMV-seropositive. The chain links TRBV7-2 to TRBJ2-5; the match to TRBD1 covers 7 bases. Sequencing was carried out using PBMCs. The CDR3 bases are TGTGCCAGCAGCTTAGTCGGACAGGCCCCGGAGACCCAGTACTTC. This gives the protein CASSLVGQAPETQYF.